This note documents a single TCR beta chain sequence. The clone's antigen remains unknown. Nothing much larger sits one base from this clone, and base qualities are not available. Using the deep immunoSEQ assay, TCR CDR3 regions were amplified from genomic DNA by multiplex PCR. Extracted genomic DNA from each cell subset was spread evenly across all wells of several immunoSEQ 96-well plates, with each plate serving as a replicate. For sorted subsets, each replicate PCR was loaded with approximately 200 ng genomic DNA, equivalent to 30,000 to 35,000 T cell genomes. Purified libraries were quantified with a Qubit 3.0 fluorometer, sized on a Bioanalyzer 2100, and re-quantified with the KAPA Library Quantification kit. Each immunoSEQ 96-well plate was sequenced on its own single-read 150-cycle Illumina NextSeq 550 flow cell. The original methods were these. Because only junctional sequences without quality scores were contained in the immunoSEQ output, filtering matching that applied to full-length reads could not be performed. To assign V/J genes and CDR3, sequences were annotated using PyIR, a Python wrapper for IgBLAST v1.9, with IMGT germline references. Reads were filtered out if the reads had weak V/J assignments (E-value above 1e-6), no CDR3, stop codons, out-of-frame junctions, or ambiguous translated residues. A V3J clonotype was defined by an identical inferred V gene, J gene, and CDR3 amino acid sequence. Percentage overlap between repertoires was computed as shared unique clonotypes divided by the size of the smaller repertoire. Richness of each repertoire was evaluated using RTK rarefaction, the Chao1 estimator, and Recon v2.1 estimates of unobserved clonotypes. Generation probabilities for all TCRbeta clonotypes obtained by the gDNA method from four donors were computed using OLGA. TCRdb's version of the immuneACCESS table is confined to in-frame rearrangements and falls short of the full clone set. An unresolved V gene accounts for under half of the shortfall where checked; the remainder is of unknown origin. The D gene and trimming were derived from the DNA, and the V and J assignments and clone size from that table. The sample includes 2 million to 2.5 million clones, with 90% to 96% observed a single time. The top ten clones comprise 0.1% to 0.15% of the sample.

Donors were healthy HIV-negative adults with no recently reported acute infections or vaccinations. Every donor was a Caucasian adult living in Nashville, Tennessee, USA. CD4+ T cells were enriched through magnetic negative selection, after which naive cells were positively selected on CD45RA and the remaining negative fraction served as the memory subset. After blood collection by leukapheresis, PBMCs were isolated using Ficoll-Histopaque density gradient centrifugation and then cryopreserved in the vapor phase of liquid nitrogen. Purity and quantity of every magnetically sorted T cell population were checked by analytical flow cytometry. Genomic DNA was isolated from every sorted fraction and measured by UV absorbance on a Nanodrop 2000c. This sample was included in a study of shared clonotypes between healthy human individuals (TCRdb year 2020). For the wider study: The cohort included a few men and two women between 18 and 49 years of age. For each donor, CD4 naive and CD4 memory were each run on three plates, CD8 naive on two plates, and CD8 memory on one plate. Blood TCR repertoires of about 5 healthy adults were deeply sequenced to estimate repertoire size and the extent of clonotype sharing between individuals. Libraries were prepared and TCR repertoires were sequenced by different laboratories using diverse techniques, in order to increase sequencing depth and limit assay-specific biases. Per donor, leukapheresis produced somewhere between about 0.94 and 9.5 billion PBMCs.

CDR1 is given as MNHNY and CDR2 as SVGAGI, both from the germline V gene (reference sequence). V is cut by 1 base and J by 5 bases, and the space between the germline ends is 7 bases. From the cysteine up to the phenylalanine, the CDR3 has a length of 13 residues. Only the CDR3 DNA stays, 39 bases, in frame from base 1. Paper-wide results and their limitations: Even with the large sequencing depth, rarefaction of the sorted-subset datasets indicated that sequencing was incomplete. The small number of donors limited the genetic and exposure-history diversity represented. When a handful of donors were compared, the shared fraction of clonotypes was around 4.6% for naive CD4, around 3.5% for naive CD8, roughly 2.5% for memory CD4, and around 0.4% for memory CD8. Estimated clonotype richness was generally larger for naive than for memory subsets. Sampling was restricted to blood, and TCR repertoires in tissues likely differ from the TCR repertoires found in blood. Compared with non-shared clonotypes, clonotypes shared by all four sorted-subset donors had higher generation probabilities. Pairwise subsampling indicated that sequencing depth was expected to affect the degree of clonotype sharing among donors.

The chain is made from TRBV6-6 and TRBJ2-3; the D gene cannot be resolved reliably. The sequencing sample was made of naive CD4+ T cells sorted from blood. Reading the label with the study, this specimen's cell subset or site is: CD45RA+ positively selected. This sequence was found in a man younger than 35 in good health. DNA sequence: TGTGCCAGCAGTTACTATAGTCAAGATACGCAGTATTTT. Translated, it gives CASSYYSQDTQYF.